The T cell receptor (beta chain) under discussion was sequenced for a study of Tregs in tolerant kidney transplant recipients. Germline loops: CDR1 MNHEY, CDR2 SVGAGI. The CDR3 is 15 residues long. V was cut by 8 bases and J by 2 bases, with 18 bases left in between. Profiling relied on immunoSEQ multiplex PCR, and the TCRdb table lists in-frame clones only, not all of them. The sample includes under 20,000 clones, roughly 82% of them seen just once. The sequenced sample consisted of Tregs from blood. The chain employs TRBV6-5 and TRBJ2-5, with D maybe TRBD2 (5 bases). This clonotype was obtained from a human donor in good health. The CDR3 loop reads CASRRGVGRQETQYF. The CDR3 bases are TGTGCCAGCCGCCGAGGCGTGGGGAGACAAGAGACCCAGTACTTC.